This record looks at one T cell receptor (beta chain) sequence and its context. Antigen: not known. This entry is derived from a study of CD4 T cells in relation to SARS-CoV-2 and coronaviruses. Overall study results and limits: SARS-CoV-2-driven expansion was significantly weaker in crossreactive than monoreactive clones.

Unexposed donor CD4+ T cells date from about 2011-2018, before the COVID-19 pandemic. The cells were cultured for around ten days before CD4+ T cells were isolated. The data were produced by immunoSEQ multiplex PCR, yet TCRdb's version contains in-frame clones alone and is incomplete. The table has 25,000 to 35,000 clones, about two thirds seen once; the top ten hold 12%. Trimming stripped 2 bases from V and 10 bases from J, with 9 bases between. CDR3 length: 11 amino acids. Germline V gene data show CDR1 as MNHEY and CDR2 as SVGAGI. This TCR was recovered from a human donor in good health. The source material was CD4+ T cells from PBMCs, cultured in vitro. V usage is TRBV6-5 and J usage is TRBJ2-7, with D possibly being TRBD1 (5 bases). CDR3 sequence reads: CASSYKGEQYF. In nucleotides, the CDR3 is TGTGCCAGCAGTTACAAAGGGGAACAGTACTTC.